Following are 25 T cell receptor beta chains from one sample sequenced in a study of blood T cell repertoires in COVID-19. Profiling relied on immunoSEQ multiplex PCR, and the TCRdb table lists in-frame clones only, not all of them. The sample carries approximately 340,000 clones, roughly 90% recorded once. The sample comprised PBMCs or T cells enriched from blood (not recorded which). The receptors originated from a woman between 35 and 50 years old who had been exposed to COVID-19.

As concerns this clone: One junction end disagrees with the germline gene, perhaps due to a read error. The V and J genes are TRBV7-7 and TRBJ2-5; tentatively, D is TRBD1 (6 bases). CDR3 length equals 15 residues. Germline values: CDR1 SSHAT, CDR2 FNYEAQ (reference sequence). The CDR3 here is CASSLRQGQRETQYF. CDR3 sequence (DNA): TGTGCTAGCAGCTTACGGCAGGGGCAGCGGGAGACCCAGTACTTC.

This chain joins TRBV4-3 and TRBJ2-2, with 15 bases identical to TRBD2. The V gene end was trimmed by 3 bases and the J gene end by 8 bases; junction bases not matched to a gene: 4. The CDR3 is 16 amino acids. Germline V gives CDR1 LGHNA, CDR2 YSLEER. The CDR3 sequence is CASSQGLAGGLGELFF. For the CDR3, the DNA is TGCGCCAGCAGCCAGGGACTAGCGGGAGGCTTAGGGGAGCTGTTTTTT.

The V and J genes are TRBV7-9 and TRBJ1-1; D is possibly TRBD1 (6 bases). Germline V gives CDR1 SEHNR, CDR2 FQNEAQ (reference sequence). Trimming shortened V by 1 base and J by 11 bases, and 17 bases separated the two germline ends. CDR3 length: 14 amino acids. CDR3 amino acids: CASSLGVGGVEAFF. Written as DNA, the CDR3 is TGTGCCAGCAGCTTAGGAGTAGGGGGAGTCGAGGCTTTCTTT.

The chain recombines TRBV5-1 with TRBJ1-1; D call uncertain. From germline, CDR1 is SGHRS and CDR2 YFSETQ. The CDR3 is 15 residues long. Trimming stripped 4 bases from V and 1 base from J, with 14 bases between. The CDR3 sequence: CASSTLRSPNTEAFF. DNA for the CDR3: TGCGCCAGCAGCACCCTCCGGTCCCCGAACACTGAAGCTTTCTTT.

The rearrangement links TRBV11-1 to TRBJ1-1, with TRBD1 as a possible D gene (6 bases). This CDR3 region has 14 residues. The germline V gene has CDR1 SGHAT and CDR2 FQDESV (reference sequence). Trimming cost V 5 bases and J 5 bases, with 15 bases left between them. CDR3 sequence (DNA): TGTGCCAGCAGCGGGGACACTCTGGGAACTGAAGCTTTCTTT. As protein: CASSGDTLGTEAFF.

The chain recombines TRBV4-3 with TRBJ1-1; D is perhaps TRBD1 (5 bases). The CDR3 spans 14 residues. CDR1 is LGHNA, CDR2 YSLEER, per germline. V was shortened by 5 bases and J by 1 base, with 11 bases between the two germline ends. The CDR3 here is CASSTHGQNTEAFF. CDR3 in DNA: TGCGCCAGCAGCACGCATGGACAGAACACTGAAGCTTTCTTT.

The CDR3 coding sequence is TGTGCCAGCAGCTTGGGACAGGGCGCCTTTACCGGGGAGCTGTTTTTT. Translated: CASSLGQGAFTGELFF. This chain connects TRBV7-3 to TRBJ2-2; 9 positions agree with TRBD1. The CDR3 covers 16 residues. Trimming at V came to 3 bases and at J to 5 bases, leaving 7 bases not matched to a gene. The germline V gene has CDR1 SGHTA and CDR2 FQGTGA.

The V gene is TRBV2, the J gene TRBJ1-6; 9 positions match TRBD1. This CDR3 region has 13 residues. Germline V lookup: CDR1 SNHLY, CDR2 FYNNEI. J gave up 5 bases and V 9 bases, and 2 bases lay outside the gene matches. In DNA, the CDR3 is TGTGCCAGTTGGACAGGGGATAATTCACCCCTCCACTTT. It encodes CASWTGDNSPLHF.

This clone was observed a single time. The chain recombines TRBV10-2 with TRBJ1-1, with D possibly TRBD1 on 6 matching bases. CDR1 is WSHSY, CDR2 SAAADI, per germline. The CDR3 extends over 13 amino acids. V was clipped by 7 bases and J by 2 bases, with 11 bases between them. CDR3 loop: CASNGTPNTEAFF. The CDR3 DNA sequence: TGCGCCAGCAATGGGACACCTAACACTGAAGCTTTCTTT.

The chain has TRBV11-3 and TRBJ2-5; the match to TRBD1 covers 11 bases. V shed 4 bases and J 4 bases; nucleotides not matched to a gene: 8. Germline lookup yields CDR1 SGHNT and CDR2 YENEEA. This CDR3 spans 16 amino acids. The CDR3 is CASSSWTGGNGETQYF. CDR3 DNA sequence: TGTGCCAGCAGCTCCTGGACAGGGGGCAACGGAGAGACCCAGTACTTC. Using reference TRBV11-3 and TRBJ2-5 for the parts outside the CDR3, the full variable domain is EAGVVQSPRYKIIEKKQPVAFWCNPISGHNTLYWYLQNLGQGPELLIRYENEEAVDDSQLPKDRFSAERLKGVDSTLKIQPAELGDSAVYLCASSSWTGGNGETQYFGPGTRLLVL.

The rearrangement links TRBV18 to TRBJ1-5; D is unclear. This CDR3 region has 13 residues. V lost 5 bases and J 4 bases, leaving 9 bases between the germline ends. CDR1 is KGHSH, CDR2 LQKENI, per germline. The CDR3 sequence is CASSGQVNQPQHF. DNA of the CDR3: TGTGCCAGCTCAGGTCAGGTTAATCAGCCCCAGCATTTT.

J is TRBJ1-1 and V is TRBV11-2, with 8 bases that match TRBD1. CDR3 size: 16 residues. With V trimmed by 5 bases and J by 0 bases, 8 bases remained unmatched. The germline gives CDR1 SGHAT, CDR2 FQNNGV. The CDR3 spells CASSGGQGTMNTEAFF. For the CDR3, the DNA is TGTGCCAGCAGCGGAGGACAGGGAACGATGAACACTGAAGCTTTCTTT.

Note on this clone: This CDR3 is also generated by other DNA sequences in the sample. The chain is built from TRBV9 and TRBJ1-2; 12 bases agree with TRBD1. With V trimmed by 0 bases and J by 8 bases, 5 bases remained unmatched. The CDR3 sequence is 15 residues long. CDR1 and CDR2 from the germline V gene are SGDLS and YYNGEE. CDR3 nucleotides: TGTGCCAGCAGCGTAGAGGGACAGGGGGCAAGGGGCTACACCTTC. Translation: CASSVEGQGARGYTF.

V usage is TRBV12-3 or TRBV12-4 and J usage is TRBJ2-6, with a possible D match to TRBD1 (5 bases). Trimming removed 10 bases from V and 7 bases from J, with 11 bases in between. CDR3 length equals 12 residues. The CDR3 is CATTTAANVLTF. The DNA for the CDR3 is TGTGCCACTACGACAGCCGCCAACGTCCTGACTTTC.

As regards this clone: The sample holds other DNA sequences that translate to the same CDR3. This chain connects TRBV5-1 to TRBJ1-4, with 7 nucleotides matching TRBD1. This CDR3 spans 14 amino acids. The V segment lost 4 bases and the J segment 2 bases; nucleotides outside the gene matches: 2. CDR1 and CDR2 from the germline V gene are SGHRS and YFSETQ. The CDR3 spells CASSLTGTNEKLFF. CDR3 nucleotides: TGCGCCAGCAGCCTGACAGGGACTAATGAAAAACTGTTTTTT.

The chain links TRBV5-8 to TRBJ2-2; no definite D call. This CDR3 has 13 residues. Germline-derived CDR1 and CDR2 are SGHTS and YDEGEE. The V gene lost 0 bases and the J gene lost 6 bases, with 6 bases spanning the gap. The CDR3 is CASSLVPAGELFF. The CDR3 coding sequence is TGTGCCAGCAGCTTGGTCCCGGCCGGGGAGCTGTTTTTT.

The J gene is TRBJ1-4, the V gene TRBV12-3 or TRBV12-4, with D unclear. The CDR3 length is 13 residues. V was shortened by 7 bases and J by 6 bases, with 12 bases between the two germline ends. The CDR3 DNA reads TGTGCCAGCAATCGGGGTGTTGATGAAAAACTGTTTTTT. Residues: CASNRGVDEKLFF.

V gene TRBV6-2 or TRBV6-3 combines with J gene TRBJ1-1; D gene uncertain. The V gene's germline CDR1 is MNHEY and CDR2 SVGEGT. The CDR3 extends over 12 amino acids. Trimming stripped 5 bases from V and 7 bases from J, with 11 bases between. As DNA, the CDR3 is TGTGCCAGCAGTCACGACTCGGGTGAAGCTTTCTTT. Translated: CASSHDSGEAFF.

The V and J genes are TRBV6-5 and TRBJ1-1; the D gene is possibly TRBD1 (5 bases). Per germline, CDR1 MNHEY and CDR2 SVGAGI. V was cut by 11 bases and J by 4 bases, with 17 bases left in between. The CDR3 is 13 residues long. The CDR3 is CASADTMGTEAFF. In DNA form, the CDR3 reads TGTGCCTCTGCGGACACCATGGGCACTGAAGCTTTCTTT.

The V and J genes are TRBV18 and TRBJ2-3; 7 nucleotides agree with TRBD1. The germline V gene has CDR1 KGHSH and CDR2 LQKENI. The CDR3 extends over 15 amino acids. V lost 3 bases and J lost 4; bases outside the gene matches: 7. The CDR3 nucleotides are TGTGCCAGCTCACCTCGAGACAGGGTTCCAGATACGCAGTATTTT. Translated: CASSPRDRVPDTQYF. The full variable domain, rest sourced from reference TRBV18 and TRBJ2-3, is NAGVMQNPRHLVRRRGQEARLRCSPMKGHSHVYWYRQLPEEGLKFMVYLQKENIIDESGMPKERFSAEFPKEGPSILRIQQVVRGDSAAYFCASSPRDRVPDTQYFGPGTRLTVL.

The V gene is TRBV18, the J gene TRBJ1-2; 7 bases fit TRBD1. Per germline, CDR1 KGHSH and CDR2 LQKENI. V gave up 0 bases and J gave up 2 bases; unmatched junction bases: 3. CDR3 size: 15 residues. The CDR3 region is CASSPPGTVNYGYTF. CDR3 nucleotides: TGTGCCAGCTCACCACCCGGGACAGTCAACTATGGCTACACCTTC.

CDR3 coding DNA: TGTGCCAGCAGCTTAGCGGAGGGCAAGGGGACTTACGAGCAGTACTTC. This gives the protein CASSLAEGKGTYEQYF. The chain links TRBV7-2 to TRBJ2-7; tentatively, D is TRBD2 (6 bases). The CDR3 totals 16 residues. Per the germline V gene, CDR1 is SGHTA and CDR2 is FQGNSA. V gave up 0 bases and J gave up 4 bases, with 16 bases separating them.

The rearrangement uses TRBV10-2 and TRBJ1-4, with a weak D call TRBD1 (5 bases). The CDR3 has 13 amino acids. Trimming pared 6 bases from V and 11 bases from J, leaving 16 bases between. Germline V gene sequence: CDR1 WSHSY, CDR2 SAAADI. The CDR3 DNA reads as TGCGCCAGCAGAGTCGGCAGGGAAGGGAAACTGTTTTTT. It encodes CASRVGREGKLFF.

The rearrangement links TRBV7-3 to TRBJ1-5, with 7 positions matching TRBD1. This CDR3 is built from 14 residues. The V gene end was trimmed by 5 bases and the J gene end by 3 bases; junction bases not matched to a gene: 4. Germline V lookup: CDR1 SGHTA, CDR2 FQGTGA. The CDR3 DNA sequence: TGTGCCAGCAGCCCAGGGGGACCCAATCAGCCCCAGCATTTT. It specifies CASSPGGPNQPQHF.

The chain combines TRBV11-3 with TRBJ1-1; D is unresolved. The CDR3 spans 13 residues. With 4 bases removed from V and 6 bases from J, the gap between germline ends came to 12 bases. The germline V gene has CDR1 SGHNT and CDR2 YENEEA. The CDR3 DNA reads as TGTGCCAGCAGCTACGAGCGGAGGCCTGAAGCTTTCTTT. This encodes CASSYERRPEAFF.